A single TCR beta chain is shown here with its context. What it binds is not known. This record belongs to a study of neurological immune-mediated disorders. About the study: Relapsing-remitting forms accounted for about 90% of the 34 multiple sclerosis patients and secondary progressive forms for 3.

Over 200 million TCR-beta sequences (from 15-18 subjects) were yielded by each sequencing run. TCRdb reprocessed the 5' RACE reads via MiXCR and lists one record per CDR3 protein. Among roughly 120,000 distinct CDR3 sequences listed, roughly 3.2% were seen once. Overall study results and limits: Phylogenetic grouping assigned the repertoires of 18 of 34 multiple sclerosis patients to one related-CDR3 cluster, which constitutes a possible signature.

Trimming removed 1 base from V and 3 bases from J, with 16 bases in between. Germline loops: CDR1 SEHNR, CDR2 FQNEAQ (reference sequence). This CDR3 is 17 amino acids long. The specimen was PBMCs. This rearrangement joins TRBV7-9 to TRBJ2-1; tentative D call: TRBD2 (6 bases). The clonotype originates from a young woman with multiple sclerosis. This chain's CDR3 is CASSLGPASAVYNEQFF. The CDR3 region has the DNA TGTGCCAGCAGCTTAGGCCCGGCTAGCGCCGTCTACAATGAGCAGTTCTTC.